One and the same sample provided the 23 T cell receptor beta chains below, sequenced in a study of cytomegalovirus exposure and HLA in healthy donors. Both 60 Vbeta primers and 13 Jbeta primers went into the PCR. Profiled with immunoSEQ multiplex PCR; TCRdb holds only in-frame clones, not every one. This sample's table has tens of thousands of clones. Material for sequencing was PBMCs. The origin of the receptors is a man in his thirties or forties in good health and CMV-seronegative.

The chain joins TRBV30 to TRBJ1-2; the D gene is possibly TRBD1 (6 bases). In germline, CDR1 is GTSNPN, CDR2 SVGIG (reference sequence). CDR3 length equals 15 residues. V lost 2 bases and J lost 5, with 18 bases in between. CDR3 region: CAWSTRTAWEYGYTF. Here the CDR3 DNA reads TGTGCCTGGAGTACCCGGACAGCCTGGGAATATGGCTACACCTTC.

Remarks on this clone: The junction does not match germline at one end; this may be a read error. The V and J genes are TRBV19 and TRBJ1-5, with 9 bases lining up with TRBD1. Germline assignment: CDR1 LNHDA and CDR2 SQIVND (reference sequence). CDR3 length: 14 amino acids. The CDR3 region is CASRPDRGGQHQHF. CDR3 in DNA: TGTGCCAGTAGGCCCGACAGGGGGGGTCAGCACCAGCATTTT.

The genes are TRBV11-1 and TRBJ1-6; D perhaps matches TRBD1 (5 bases). Germline assignment: CDR1 SGHAT and CDR2 FQDESV (reference sequence). CDR3 length: 11 amino acids. V lost 2 bases and J lost 14, with 7 bases in between. The CDR3 protein is CASSLQGSLHF. DNA of the CDR3: TGTGCCAGCAGCTTACAGGGTTCCCTCCACTTT.

The chain joins TRBV7-2 to TRBJ1-3; 8 bases map to TRBD1. This CDR3 is 16 amino acids long. Unmatched junction bases numbered 8, after V lost 6 bases and J lost 1 base. Germline assignment: CDR1 SGHTA and CDR2 FQGNSA. The CDR3 DNA sequence: TGTGCCAGCAGTCCCCACCAGGGGGCTTCTGGAAACACCATATATTTT. Encoded protein: CASSPHQGASGNTIYF. The variable domain in full, completed from reference TRBV7-2 and TRBJ1-3, reads GAGVSQSPSNKVTEKGKDVELRCDPISGHTALYWYRQSLGQGLEFLIYFQGNSAPDKSGLPSDRFSAERTGGSVSTLTIQRTQQEDSAVYLCASSPHQGASGNTIYFGEGSWLTVV.

This rearrangement joins TRBV27 to TRBJ2-7, with TRBD2 as a possible D gene (7 bases). Germline lookup yields CDR1 MNHEY and CDR2 SMNVEV (reference sequence). Trimming shortened V by 5 bases and J by 1 base, and 18 bases separated the two germline ends. The CDR3 spans 16 residues. The chain's CDR3 is CASSDQRGGRSYEQYF. CDR3 nucleotide sequence: TGTGCCAGCAGTGACCAAAGGGGGGGGCGTTCCTACGAGCAGTACTTC.

The rearrangement uses TRBV18 and TRBJ1-1; D remains ambiguous. Trimming stripped 2 bases from V and 4 bases from J, with 5 bases between. Germline CDR1 KGHSH, CDR2 LQKENI. There are 12 residues in the CDR3. Written as DNA, the CDR3 is TGTGCCAGCTCACCATCTCTCACTGAAGCTTTCTTT. It translates to CASSPSLTEAFF.

The chain carries TRBV5-1 and TRBJ2-2, with D perhaps matching TRBD1 (5 bases). Germline assignment: CDR1 SGHRS and CDR2 YFSETQ. V lost 4 bases, J lost 0 bases, and 10 bases lay in between. The CDR3 is 15 residues long. CDR3 sequence reads: CASSVTASNTGELFF. The CDR3 DNA reads as TGCGCCAGCAGCGTGACAGCGTCGAACACCGGGGAGCTGTTTTTT.

The chain has TRBV4-3 and TRBJ2-2, with 8 positions matching TRBD2. After removal of 1 base from V and 1 base from J, the junction contained 2 bases not matched to a gene. Germline V gives CDR1 LGHNA, CDR2 YSLEER. The CDR3 extends over 16 amino acids. CDR3 region: CASSQGLAGNTGELFF. The CDR3, as DNA: TGCGCCAGCAGCCAAGGCCTAGCGGGGAACACCGGGGAGCTGTTTTTT.

The CDR3 region is CASSPGLAVTDGKSYEQYF. The DNA of the CDR3 is TGTGCCAGCAGCCCGGGGCTAGCGGTAACGGACGGGAAATCCTACGAGCAGTACTTC. This chain connects TRBV5-5 to TRBJ2-7; 7 bases fit TRBD2. The CDR3 contains 19 residues. Germline CDR1 is SGHKS and CDR2 is YYEKEE (reference sequence). V lost 4 bases, J lost 1 base, and 20 bases stayed unmatched.

The chain employs TRBV5-8 and TRBJ1-6; 8 bases are shared with TRBD1. Germline CDR1 is SGHTS and CDR2 is YDEGEE. This CDR3 is built from 17 residues. The V and J ends lost 4 bases and 8 bases, in that order; junction bases with no gene match: 14. The CDR3 DNA reads TGTGCCAGCAGCCTAGAGACAGGGGCACTTTACGATTCACCCCTCCACTTT. It codes for CASSLETGALYDSPLHF. Full variable domain (rest looked up from reference TRBV5-8 and TRBJ1-6): EAGVTQSPTHLIKTRGQQATLRCSPISGHTSVYWYQQALGLGLQFLLWYDEGEERNRGNFPPRFSGRQFPNYSSELNVNALELEDSALYLCASSLETGALYDSPLHFGNGTRLTVT.

The rearrangement uses TRBV6-5 and TRBJ1-2; D is uncertain. Germline lookup yields CDR1 MNHEY and CDR2 SVGAGI. Trimming pared 6 bases from V and 0 bases from J, leaving 14 bases between. The length of the CDR3 is 15 residues. The CDR3 loop reads CASSGGPGTNYGYTF. The CDR3 DNA reads as TGTGCCAGCAGCGGAGGACCAGGTACTAACTATGGCTACACCTTC.

V is TRBV19 and J is TRBJ1-1, with D possibly being TRBD1 (5 bases). V shed 5 bases and J shed 1 base, with 8 bases lying between them. Germline V gives CDR1 LNHDA, CDR2 SQIVND (reference sequence). The CDR3 covers 13 residues. DNA of the CDR3: TGTGCCAGTAGTGACAGCCGGAACACTGAAGCTTTCTTT. This gives the protein CASSDSRNTEAFF.

The chain has TRBV5-1 and TRBJ2-2; no clear D. The ends were cut back, 4 bases at V and 2 bases at J, with 9 bases in the middle. CDR3 length equals 14 residues. Germline loops: CDR1 SGHRS, CDR2 YFSETQ. CDR3 sequence: CASSVEQNTGELFF. Here the CDR3 DNA reads TGCGCCAGCAGCGTGGAACAAAACACCGGGGAGCTGTTTTTT.

The chain links TRBV19 to TRBJ2-2; D call uncertain. V lost 6 bases and J 6 bases, leaving 11 bases between the germline ends. The CDR3 contains 13 residues. CDR1 is LNHDA and CDR2 is SQIVND in the germline V gene (reference sequence). CDR3 DNA sequence: TGTGCCAGTAGCAAAAACAGAGCCGGGGAGCTGTTTTTT. Encoded protein: CASSKNRAGELFF.

The rearrangement links TRBV23-1 to TRBJ2-7; 9 bases are shared with TRBD1. TRBV23-1 is sorted into the ORF group, with uncertain function. Unmatched junction bases numbered 10, after V lost 8 bases and J lost 2 bases. This CDR3 is built from 15 residues. This CDR3 is CASFPTGTGTYEQYF. CDR3 DNA: TGCGCCAGCTTTCCCACCGGGACAGGGACCTACGAGCAGTACTTC.

V and J are TRBV18 and TRBJ2-7, with 7 nucleotides matching TRBD2. The CDR3 has 13 residues. From germline, CDR1 is KGHSH and CDR2 LQKENI. The trim removed 6 bases at V and 3 bases at J, leaving 5 bases unmatched. CDR3 amino acids: CASSGDYRYEQYF. The CDR3 coding sequence is TGTGCCAGCTCTGGGGACTACCGCTACGAGCAGTACTTC.

J is TRBJ2-7 and V is TRBV19; 10 bases line up with TRBD1. The germline CDR1 and CDR2 sequences are LNHDA and SQIVND (reference sequence). V shed 5 bases and J 5 bases; nucleotides not matched to a gene: 12. There are 16 residues in the CDR3. This CDR3 reads CASSLTGTGVFNEQYF. In DNA form, the CDR3 reads TGTGCCAGTAGTCTAACCGGGACAGGGGTTTTCAACGAGCAGTACTTC.

The chain uses TRBV6-1 and TRBJ1-4, with 7 bases matching TRBD1. The J segment lost 7 bases and the V segment lost 5 bases, leaving 10 bases of the junction unmatched. The CDR3 length is 15 residues. Germline V CDR1 and CDR2: MNHNS, SASEGT. As DNA, the CDR3 is TGTGCCAGCAGTCAGGACAGGCCTGGGGGTGAAAAACTGTTTTTT. Translated, it gives CASSQDRPGGEKLFF.

The chain uses TRBV6-1 and TRBJ1-5; D is perhaps TRBD1 (6 bases). The V end was cut by 3 bases, the J end by 2 bases, with 14 bases between. This CDR3 spans 16 amino acids. Germline V gene sequence: CDR1 MNHNS, CDR2 SASEGT. The CDR3 DNA sequence: TGTGCCAGCAGTGAGGGGACCCAGGGGCGCAATCAGCCCCAGCATTTT. Its protein is CASSEGTQGRNQPQHF.

On this clone itself: One end of the junction is discordant with germline, which a read error may explain. DNA of the CDR3: TGCGCCAGCGGCCAGGGGGGGAACACTGAAGATTTCTTT. Amino acid sequence: CASGQGGNTEDFF. This chain uses TRBV4-3 with TRBJ1-1; the match to TRBD1 covers 7 bases. CDR3 length equals 13 residues. The germline gives CDR1 LGHNA, CDR2 YSLEER.

The rearrangement links TRBV7-3 to TRBJ1-2; perhaps TRBD1 as D (6 bases). With 6 bases removed from V and 11 bases from J, the gap between germline ends came to 19 bases. The germline CDR1 and CDR2 sequences are SGHTA and FQGTGA. This CDR3 is built from 13 residues. CDR3 sequence reads: CASRTGLQGAYTF. CDR3 coding DNA: TGTGCCAGCAGGACCGGATTACAGGGAGCATACACCTTC.

This sequence joins TRBV10-2 and TRBJ2-1; 11 positions agree with TRBD2. Germline values: CDR1 WSHSY, CDR2 SAAADI. Trimming at V came to 4 bases and at J to 8 bases, leaving 10 bases not matched to a gene. This CDR3 region has 16 residues. The CDR3 DNA reads as TGCGCCAGCAGTGTGGTCGGGACTAGCGGTTCGGATGAGCAGTTCTTC. Its translation: CASSVVGTSGSDEQFF.

This chain links TRBV7-2 with TRBJ1-6; TRBD1 matches at 9 bases. J was trimmed by 6 bases and V by 5 bases; bases with no gene match: 5. From germline, CDR1 is SGHTA and CDR2 FQGNSA. This CDR3 region has 15 residues. For the CDR3, the DNA is TGTGCCAGCAGCCTCCGACAGGGGGGTAATTCACCCCTCCACTTT. It translates to CASSLRQGGNSPLHF.